The 20 T cell receptor beta chains given below trace back to one sample, sequenced in a study of somatic mutations in cytotoxic T cells in rheumatoid arthritis (dated by TCRdb to 2016 to 2017). The library was obtained by the immunoSEQ multiplex PCR assay. TCRdb's version of the immuneACCESS table is confined to in-frame rearrangements and falls short of the full clone set. An unresolved V gene accounts for under half of the shortfall where checked; the remainder is of unknown origin. This sample holds roughly 9,300 clones; around 90% were observed only once. Approximately 15% of the sample is in the top ten clones. The sample comprised CD8+ T cells sorted from blood. The receptor source for this set is a young woman with rheumatoid arthritis.

The J gene is TRBJ2-7, the V gene TRBV7-8; TRBD1 matches at 10 bases. With 5 bases clipped from V and 3 bases from J, the junction kept 4 bases outside the gene matches. The CDR3 has 14 residues. Germline lookup yields CDR1 SGHVS and CDR2 FQNEAQ. The CDR3 nucleotides read TGTGCCAGCAGCGCCCGGACAGGGGGCTACGAGCAGTACTTC. It codes for CASSARTGGYEQYF. The full variable domain, with the rest looked up from reference TRBV7-8 and TRBJ2-7, is GAGVSQSPRYKVAKRGQDVALRCDPISGHVSLFWYQQALGQGPEFLTYFQNEAQLDKSGLPSDRFFAERPEGSVSTLKIQRTQQEDSAVYLCASSARTGGYEQYFGPGTRLTVT.

The chain recombines TRBV7-9 with TRBJ1-2, with D unclear. V dropped 5 bases and J dropped 4 bases, with 23 bases sitting between them. The CDR3 runs to 17 residues. The V gene's germline CDR1 is SEHNR and CDR2 FQNEAQ (reference sequence). This CDR3 reads CASSRKTIQEWSYGYTF. CDR3 nucleotide sequence: TGTGCCAGCAGCCGAAAAACTATTCAAGAGTGGAGCTATGGCTACACCTTC.

This sequence joins TRBV5-6 and TRBJ2-7; 9 positions agree with TRBD1. The ends lost 4 bases at V and 5 bases at J; junction bases unmatched: 10. Germline assignment: CDR1 SGHDT and CDR2 YYEEEE. CDR3 length: 15 amino acids. The CDR3: CASSATGGPFHEQYF. The CDR3 bases are TGTGCCAGCAGCGCCACAGGGGGCCCCTTCCACGAGCAGTACTTC.

This chain connects TRBV27 to TRBJ1-1, with 8 nucleotides matching TRBD1. V trimming: 2 bases; J trimming: 0 bases; junction bases outside the gene matches: 2. Germline lookup yields CDR1 MNHEY and CDR2 SMNVEV (reference sequence). This CDR3 is built from 15 residues. The CDR3 DNA reads TGTGCCAGCAGTTTAGGACAGGGTGTGAACACTGAAGCTTTCTTT. Its protein is CASSLGQGVNTEAFF.

The chain recombines TRBV5-1 with TRBJ1-5; 9 positions match TRBD1. Germline V lookup: CDR1 SGHRS, CDR2 YFSETQ. V shed 4 bases and J 5 bases; nucleotides not matched to a gene: 4. CDR3 length: 14 residues. Here the CDR3 reads CASSEGQGDQPQHF. The CDR3 DNA sequence: TGCGCCAGCAGCGAGGGACAGGGTGATCAGCCCCAGCATTTT.

As for this clone: Given the absence of the conserved phenylalanine or tryptophan at the CDR3 end, a read error is likely. The chain is built from TRBV11-3 and TRBJ1-3; TRBD1 aligns across 10 bases. Germline trimming cut 1 base from V and 2 bases from J; bases unmatched to any gene: 2. CDR3 size: 16 residues. Germline assignment: CDR1 SGHNT and CDR2 YENEEA. DNA for the CDR3: TGTGCCAGCAGCTTAGGACAGGGGGCTGCTGGAAACACCATATATCTT. This codes for CASSLGQGAAGNTIYL.

V and J are TRBV9 and TRBJ2-1; 13 nucleotides match TRBD2. The CDR3 runs to 16 residues. In germline, CDR1 is SGDLS, CDR2 YYNGEE. The junction had 10 bases not matched to a gene; V was cut back by 4 bases and J by 9 bases. In DNA form, the CDR3 reads TGTGCCAGCAGCTTCGGACTAGCGGGGGACCTCCGTGAGCAGTTCTTC. Residues: CASSFGLAGDLREQFF.

The chain is built from TRBV2 and TRBJ1-6; 10 bases fit TRBD1. Looked up from germline, CDR1 is SNHLY and CDR2 is FYNNEI. V dropped 9 bases and J dropped 7; count of bases not matched to a gene: 12. This CDR3 comprises 16 residues. CDR3 protein: CASETGGVYGNSPLHF. The CDR3 DNA reads TGTGCCAGTGAGACAGGGGGCGTTTATGGAAATTCACCCCTCCACTTT.

The rearrangement joins TRBV27 to TRBJ1-5; D is perhaps TRBD1 (5 bases). This CDR3 is 13 amino acids long. Trimming took 5 bases from V and 5 from J, leaving 10 bases between them. Germline V gene lookup returns CDR1 MNHEY and CDR2 SMNVEV (reference sequence). The DNA for the CDR3 is TGTGCCAGCAGTCTGGACACCTATCAGCCCCAGCATTTT. Protein product: CASSLDTYQPQHF.

The gene calls are TRBV5-1 and TRBJ2-1, with 10 positions matching TRBD1. The CDR3 totals 14 residues. The germline CDR1 and CDR2 sequences are SGHRS and YFSETQ. Trimming cost V 3 bases and J 9 bases; bases outside gene matches: 6. The CDR3 reads CASSSGTGETEQFF. DNA for the CDR3: TGCGCCAGCAGCTCTGGGACAGGGGAGACTGAGCAGTTCTTC.

The chain has TRBV19 and TRBJ2-3; unclear D gene. Germline lookup yields CDR1 LNHDA and CDR2 SQIVND (reference sequence). This CDR3 has 12 residues. V gave up 8 bases and J gave up 4 bases, with 10 bases separating them. CDR3 DNA sequence: TGTGCCAGTGGCGGCTCTTCAGATACGCAGTATTTT. Translation gives CASGGSSDTQYF.

This clone is a singleton in its sample. V and J are TRBV10-1 and TRBJ1-2; D is unresolved. The CDR3 is 11 residues long. Looked up from germline, CDR1 is WNHNN and CDR2 is SYGVQD (reference sequence). V dropped 8 bases and J dropped 7 bases, with 11 bases sitting between them. CDR3 DNA: TGCGCCAGCCCCAGGCAAAGTGGCTACACCTTC. It codes for CASPRQSGYTF.

The chain joins TRBV4-2 to TRBJ2-7, with 11 bases matching TRBD2. The length of the CDR3 is 19 residues. The germline V gene encodes CDR1 LGHNA and CDR2 YNFKEQ. Unmatched junction bases numbered 14, after V lost 4 bases and J lost 0 bases. CDR3 amino acids: CASSLRLGLAGESSYEQYF. CDR3 coding DNA: TGTGCCAGCAGCCTAAGGTTAGGACTAGCGGGCGAAAGCTCCTACGAGCAGTACTTC.

This chain joins TRBV6-5 and TRBJ1-1; D unclear. The CDR3 is 13 residues long. V dropped 3 bases and J dropped 3 bases, with 8 bases sitting between them. Per germline, CDR1 MNHEY and CDR2 SVGAGI. CDR3 sequence: CASSYNSHTEAFF. CDR3 in DNA: TGTGCCAGCAGTTATAACAGCCACACTGAAGCTTTCTTT.

The chain has TRBV5-6 and TRBJ2-1, with 7 bases fitting TRBD2. The CDR3 runs 15 residues. Looked up from germline, CDR1 is SGHDT and CDR2 is YYEEEE. Trimming cost V 0 bases and J 4 bases; bases outside gene matches: 4. Written as DNA, the CDR3 is TGTGCCAGCAGCTTGGTGGCGGGAGAGTACAATGAGCAGTTCTTC. Amino acids: CASSLVAGEYNEQFF.

The rearrangement links TRBV27 to TRBJ2-7; TRBD1 agrees at 9 bases. This CDR3 has 14 amino acids. Germline assignment: CDR1 MNHEY and CDR2 SMNVEV (reference sequence). The J segment lost 3 bases and the V segment lost 3 bases, leaving 3 bases of the junction unmatched. CDR3 region: CASSLGQGYYEQYF. Here the CDR3 DNA reads TGTGCCAGCAGTTTGGGACAGGGCTACTACGAGCAGTACTTC.

The rearrangement uses TRBV14 and TRBJ2-5; 9 bases line up with TRBD1. This CDR3 has 15 residues. CDR1 is SGHDN and CDR2 is FVKESK in the germline V gene. After removal of 3 bases from V and 4 bases from J, the junction contained 6 bases not matched to a gene. The DNA of the CDR3 is TGTGCCAGCAGCCATACAGGGGGCGCGGGAGAGACCCAGTACTTC. It yields the protein CASSHTGGAGETQYF.

V and J are TRBV19 and TRBJ1-5; a weak D match, TRBD1 (6 bases). Per germline, CDR1 LNHDA and CDR2 SQIVND (reference sequence). Trimming shortened V by 3 bases and J by 5 bases, and 17 bases separated the two germline ends. CDR3 length equals 16 residues. CDR3 nucleotide sequence: TGTGCCAGTAGTATGGGGGCAGGGGAGTTCCATCAGCCCCAGCATTTT. This encodes CASSMGAGEFHQPQHF.

This chain links TRBV4-2 with TRBJ2-3, with D possibly matching TRBD1 (7 bases). The CDR3 extends over 17 amino acids. Trimming took 0 bases from V and 0 from J, leaving 13 bases between them. CDR1 and CDR2 from the germline V gene are LGHNA and YNFKEQ. The chain's CDR3 is CASSQELAGGSTDTQYF. The CDR3 DNA sequence: TGTGCCAGCAGCCAAGAGCTGGCAGGGGGGAGCACAGATACGCAGTATTTT.

This clone was recorded a few times. The chain links TRBV4-2 to TRBJ1-5; possible D gene TRBD1, 6 bases. CDR3 length: 15 residues. Trimming cost V 3 bases and J 3 bases, with 12 bases left between them. Looked up from germline, CDR1 is LGHNA and CDR2 is YNFKEQ. CDR3 sequence: CASSHDTGYNQPQHF. CDR3 nucleotides: TGTGCCAGCAGCCACGATACAGGGTACAATCAGCCCCAGCATTTT.